What follows are 25 T cell receptor beta chains derived from one specimen sequenced in a study of regulatory T cells in long-lasting Graves disease. The time point was: newly diagnosed GD, antithyroid drugs for less than 3 months. From PBMCs, RNA was extracted and then used to make the TCR library. CDR3 regions were amplified by Arm-PCR using iRepertoire HTBI primers to build TCR beta libraries. TCRdb used MiXCR to reprocess the multiplex PCR reads, holding one entry per CDR3 protein. The sample gives some 350,000 distinct CDR3 sequences, around 15% of which show up once; over 20% is in the top ten. These data were also reused for a study on T cells in Graves' hyperthyroidism and ophthalmopathy.

Sequenced here: peripheral blood mononuclear cells (PBMCs), sampled at new diagnosis, from a patient treated with antithyroid drugs. The source is a woman under 30 with Graves disease.

This chain uses TRBV6-2 or TRBV6-3 with TRBJ1-3; perhaps TRBD1 as D (6 bases). V lost 6 bases to trimming and J lost 3 bases, with 9 bases between them. Germline V CDR1 and CDR2: MNHEY, SVGEGT. This CDR3 has 13 amino acids. The CDR3 is CASSQQGGNTIYF. For the CDR3, the DNA is TGTGCCAGCAGCCAACAGGGTGGAAACACCATATATTTT.

This clonotype was picked up many times. This CDR3 reads CSASPSGRTDTQYF. DNA of the CDR3: TGCAGTGCTTCCCCTAGCGGGAGAACAGATACGCAGTATTTT. This chain links TRBV20-1 with TRBJ2-3; 10 bases fit TRBD2. CDR3 size: 14 residues. CDR1 is DFQATT and CDR2 is SNEGSKA in the germline V gene (reference sequence). The ends lost 5 bases at V and 3 bases at J; junction bases unmatched: 5.

CDR3 DNA sequence: TGTGCCACCAGCAGTGCTATCACCGGGACCCAGCATTTT. Translating gives CATSSAITGTQHF. The rearrangement joins TRBV15 to TRBJ1-5, with D unclear. Germline V gene lookup returns CDR1 LNHNV and CDR2 YYDKDF (reference sequence). This CDR3 region has 13 residues. Trimming removed 3 bases at V and 11 bases at J, with 14 bases between. Full variable domain (remainder filled in from reference TRBV15 and TRBJ1-5): DAMVIQNPRYQVTQFGKPVTLSCSQTLNHNVMYWYQQKSSQAPKLLFHYYDKDFNNEADTPDNFQSRRPNTSFCFLDIRSPGLGDTAMYLCATSSAITGTQHFGDGTRLSIL.

CDR3 nucleotides: TGTGCCAGTTTAAGCCCCGGGATCACTGAAGCTTTCTTT. It yields the protein CASLSPGITEAFF. This chain connects TRBV19 to TRBJ1-1, with D hard to call. V gave up 8 bases and J gave up 4 bases, with 14 bases separating them. CDR1 LNHDA and CDR2 SQIVND come from the germline V gene (reference sequence). The length of the CDR3 is 13 residues.

Regarding this clonotype: This may be a read error, as it is one base from a much larger clone. The CDR3 nucleotides read TGTGCCAGCAGCCAAGATTGGGGGGTCTCCTACGAGCAGTACTTC. Its protein is CASSQDWGVSYEQYF. The J gene is TRBJ2-7, the V gene TRBV4-2; possible D gene TRBD2, 6 bases. CDR3 size: 15 residues. V lost 0 bases and J lost 0, with 9 bases in between. CDR1 LGHNA and CDR2 YNFKEQ come from the germline V gene.

The chain recombines TRBV6-1 with TRBJ1-3; possible D gene TRBD1, 5 bases. Between the trimmed V and J ends, which lost 6 bases and 0 bases, there was a span of 12 bases. The CDR3 contains 15 residues. Germline V gives CDR1 MNHNS, CDR2 SASEGT. CDR3: CASRRSGGSGNTIYF. DNA for the CDR3: TGTGCCAGCAGACGTTCTGGGGGCTCTGGAAACACCATATATTTT.

This chain connects TRBV7-3 to TRBJ2-5; TRBD1 aligns across 10 bases. The germline V gene encodes CDR1 SGHTA and CDR2 FQGTGA. This CDR3 comprises 14 residues. V trimming: 5 bases; J trimming: 9 bases; junction bases outside the gene matches: 9. CDR3 sequence reads: CASSPSSGQGAQYF. DNA of the CDR3: TGTGCCAGCAGCCCTTCGTCCGGACAGGGGGCCCAGTACTTC.

V is TRBV7-9 and J is TRBJ2-1, with 16 bases aligning to TRBD2. The CDR3 covers 18 residues. J gave up 8 bases and V 5 bases, and 12 bases lay outside the gene matches. Germline lookup yields CDR1 SEHNR and CDR2 FQNEAQ (reference sequence). In DNA, the CDR3 is TGTGCCAGCAGCGCCGGGACTAGCGGGAGGGGGGATCGGCATGAGCAGTTCTTC. Translated: CASSAGTSGRGDRHEQFF.

This clonotype was seen at least ten times. The chain employs TRBV2 and TRBJ1-5; 8 bases are a match to TRBD1. The CDR3 contains 19 residues. The V segment lost 2 bases and the J segment 2 bases; nucleotides outside the gene matches: 14. Germline assignment: CDR1 SNHLY and CDR2 FYNNEI. The CDR3 bases are TGTGCCAGCAGTGAATCGGGACAGGACTTGCAGTATGGCAATCAGCCCCAGCATTTT. Its translation: CASSESGQDLQYGNQPQHF.

Worth noting for this clonotype: It may be a read error: a sequence one base away is much more abundant. The J gene is TRBJ1-6, the V gene TRBV20-1; perhaps TRBD1 as D (5 bases). This CDR3 region has 13 residues. CDR1 is DFQATT, CDR2 SNEGSKA, per germline (reference sequence). V was trimmed by 6 bases and J by 10 bases, leaving 16 bases between them. Here the CDR3 DNA reads TGCAGTGCCTGCTCCCAGGGTGGATCACCCCTCCACTTT. This sequence encodes CSACSQGGSPLHF.

This chain connects TRBV20-1 to TRBJ1-2, with 8 bases that match TRBD1. V gave up 1 base and J gave up 8 bases; unmatched junction bases: 6. The CDR3 sequence is 13 residues long. The V gene's germline CDR1 is DFQATT and CDR2 SNEGSKA (reference sequence). The CDR3, as DNA: TGCAGTGCTAGAGTACTGACAGGGGACGGCTACACCTTC. Amino acids: CSARVLTGDGYTF.

This clonotype appeared many times. This chain joins TRBV12-3 or TRBV12-4 and TRBJ2-6, with D possibly TRBD1 on 6 matching bases. The CDR3 is 16 amino acids. V was cut by 4 bases and J by 2 bases, with 12 bases left in between. CDR3 bases: TGTGCCAGCAGTTCAACAACAGGGCCTGGGGCCAACGTCCTGACTTTC. Its protein is CASSSTTGPGANVLTF.

The gene calls are TRBV3-1 and TRBJ1-2; 7 bases map to TRBD1. The CDR3 has 14 amino acids. Germline loops: CDR1 LGHDT, CDR2 YNNKEL (reference sequence). V was pared by 3 bases and J by 7 bases, with 8 bases of the junction left unmatched. CDR3 amino acids: CASSQGTVSLGYTF. For the CDR3, the DNA is TGTGCCAGCAGCCAGGGGACAGTGTCCCTTGGCTACACCTTC.

This clonotype has a count of ten or more. The V and J genes are TRBV3-1 and TRBJ2-3; a weak D match, TRBD2 (5 bases). The end of the DNA is better explained by TRBJ2-5, so the J call may be wrong. CDR1 is LGHDT and CDR2 is YNNKEL in the germline V gene (reference sequence). The CDR3 has 13 amino acids. The CDR3 DNA follows: TGTGCCAGCAGCCCTGGACTTAAAGAGACCCAGTACTTC. This sequence encodes CASSPGLKETQYF.

At least ten counts were recorded for this clonotype. The chain combines TRBV28 with TRBJ2-2, with TRBD1 matching over 10 bases. CDR1 is MDHEN, CDR2 SYDVKM, per germline. The CDR3 is 15 residues long. With 8 bases clipped from V and 4 bases from J, the junction kept 7 bases outside the gene matches. The CDR3 nucleotides are TGTGCCAGCCTAAAAAGGACAGGGGGCACCGGGGAGCTGTTTTTT. This translates into CASLKRTGGTGELFF.

This clonotype was seen repeatedly, ten times or more. The chain employs TRBV27 and TRBJ1-4; D call uncertain. The length of the CDR3 is 15 residues. The germline CDR1 and CDR2 sequences are MNHEY and SMNVEV (reference sequence). Deletions cut 3 bases from V and 8 bases from J, with 16 bases between. CDR3 sequence reads: CASSFNITTEEKLFF. In DNA, the CDR3 is TGTGCCAGCAGTTTTAATATCACCACGGAGGAAAAACTGTTTTTT.

The gene calls are TRBV6-2 or TRBV6-3 and TRBJ1-2; 8 bases line up with TRBD1. This CDR3 comprises 13 residues. CDR1 and CDR2 (germline): MNHEY, SVGEGT. The trim removed 7 bases at V and 4 bases at J, leaving 5 bases unmatched. The DNA of the CDR3 is TGTGCCAGCATCCAGGGGGCGCCCTATGGCTACACCTTC. This codes for CASIQGAPYGYTF.

This clonotype appeared a few times. The J gene is TRBJ2-1, the V gene TRBV7-8; D possibly corresponds to TRBD2 (6 bases). CDR3 length: 13 amino acids. V lost 5 bases and J 5 bases, leaving 10 bases between the germline ends. Germline values: CDR1 SGHVS, CDR2 FQNEAQ. CDR3: CASSALAHNEQFF. The CDR3 nucleotides read TGTGCCAGCAGCGCCCTAGCGCACAATGAGCAGTTCTTC.

The table lists this clonotype with many counts. Mismatch with germline at one junction end may stem from a read error. The chain couples TRBV5-1 to TRBJ1-1; 9 bases fit TRBD1. The CDR3 spans 14 residues. Germline CDR1 and CDR2: SGHRS and YFSETQ. DNA of the CDR3: TGTGCCAGCAGCCCCGGACAGGGGTGGACTGAAGCTTTCTTT. This translates into CASSPGQGWTEAFF.

This clonotype has just a few counts. This CDR3 reads CASRRPGQQAFF. The CDR3, as DNA: TGTGCCAGCAGACGTCCGGGACAGCAAGCTTTCTTT. The J gene is TRBJ1-1, the V gene TRBV5-4; TRBD1 matches 7 bases. Germline assignment: CDR1 SGHNT and CDR2 YYREEE (reference sequence). After removal of 5 bases from V and 9 bases from J, the junction contained 7 bases not matched to a gene. This CDR3 is 12 amino acids long.

Ten or more counts support this clonotype. This rearrangement joins TRBV6-4 to TRBJ2-2, with 8 bases fitting TRBD2. CDR1 and CDR2 (germline): MRHNA, SNTAGT. Trimming took 2 bases from V and 4 from J; bases not matched to a gene: 3. The CDR3 covers 15 residues. Here the CDR3 reads CASSDGAGGTGELFF. CDR3 DNA sequence: TGTGCCAGCAGTGACGGGGCGGGAGGCACCGGGGAGCTGTTTTTT.

This clonotype showed up many times. The rearrangement links TRBV3-1 to TRBJ2-2; TRBD1 agrees at 12 bases. The CDR3 consists of 17 residues. The germline gives CDR1 LGHDT, CDR2 YNNKEL (reference sequence). V lost 6 bases and J lost 2; bases outside the gene matches: 7. CDR3 residues: CASSSGTGGINTGELFF. The CDR3 coding sequence is TGTGCCAGCAGTTCCGGGACAGGGGGCATTAACACCGGGGAGCTGTTTTTT.

This clonotype occurred many times. The genes are TRBV3-1 and TRBJ1-2; D gene unclear. The V and J ends lost 4 bases and 5 bases respectively, with 14 bases between them. The length of the CDR3 is 14 residues. The V gene's germline CDR1 is LGHDT and CDR2 YNNKEL (reference sequence). The chain's CDR3 is CASSRVVTPYGYTF. The CDR3 DNA follows: TGTGCCAGCAGCCGTGTGGTGACACCTTATGGCTACACCTTC.

This clonotype was seen ten or more times. The chain combines TRBV28 with TRBJ2-7, with D hard to call. V lost 3 bases and J lost 5, with 8 bases in between. The germline gives CDR1 MDHEN, CDR2 SYDVKM. The CDR3 is made up of 12 amino acids. CDR3 sequence reads: CASSLTRDEQYF. CDR3 in DNA: TGTGCCAGCAGTTTGACCCGGGACGAGCAGTACTTC.

This clonotype was detected many times. This chain links TRBV5-1 with TRBJ1-1, with 7 bases lining up with TRBD1. V was clipped by 6 bases and J by 2 bases; unmatched bases: 10. This CDR3 is built from 15 residues. Germline loops: CDR1 SGHRS, CDR2 YFSETQ. The CDR3: CASTVTGVGNTEAFF. DNA of the CDR3: TGCGCCAGCACCGTAACAGGGGTCGGCAACACTGAAGCTTTCTTT.